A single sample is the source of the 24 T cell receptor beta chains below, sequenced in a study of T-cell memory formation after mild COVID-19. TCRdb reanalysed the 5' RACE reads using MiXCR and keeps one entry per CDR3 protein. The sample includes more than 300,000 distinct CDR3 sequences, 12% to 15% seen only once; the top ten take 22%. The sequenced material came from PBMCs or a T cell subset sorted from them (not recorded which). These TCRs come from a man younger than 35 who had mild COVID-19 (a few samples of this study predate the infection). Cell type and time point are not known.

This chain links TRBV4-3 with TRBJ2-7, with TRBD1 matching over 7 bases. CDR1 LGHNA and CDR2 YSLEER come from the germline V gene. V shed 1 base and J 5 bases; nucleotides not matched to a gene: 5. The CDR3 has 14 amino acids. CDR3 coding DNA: TGCGCCAGCAGCCAAGCAGACAGGGCCCACGAGCAGTACTTC. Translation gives CASSQADRAHEQYF.

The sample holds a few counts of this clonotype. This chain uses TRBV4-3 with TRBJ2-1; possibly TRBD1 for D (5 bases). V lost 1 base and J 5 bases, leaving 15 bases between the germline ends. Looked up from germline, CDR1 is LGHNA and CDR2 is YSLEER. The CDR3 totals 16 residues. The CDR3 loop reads CASSQASGWPHNEQFF. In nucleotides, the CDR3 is TGCGCCAGCAGCCAAGCGTCAGGGTGGCCCCACAATGAGCAGTTCTTC.

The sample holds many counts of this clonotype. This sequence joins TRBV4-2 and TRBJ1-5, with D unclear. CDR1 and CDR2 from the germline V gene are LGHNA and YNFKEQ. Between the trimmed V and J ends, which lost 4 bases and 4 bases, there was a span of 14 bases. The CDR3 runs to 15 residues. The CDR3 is CASSRIDGPNQPQHF. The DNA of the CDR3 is TGTGCCAGCAGCCGGATAGACGGCCCAAATCAGCCCCAGCATTTT.

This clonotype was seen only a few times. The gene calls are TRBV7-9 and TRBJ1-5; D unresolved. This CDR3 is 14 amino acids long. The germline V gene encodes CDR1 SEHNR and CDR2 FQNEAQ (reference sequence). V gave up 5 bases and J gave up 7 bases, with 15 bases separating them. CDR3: CASSPIGPPQPQHF. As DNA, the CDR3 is TGTGCCAGCAGCCCCATTGGGCCCCCGCAGCCCCAGCATTTT.

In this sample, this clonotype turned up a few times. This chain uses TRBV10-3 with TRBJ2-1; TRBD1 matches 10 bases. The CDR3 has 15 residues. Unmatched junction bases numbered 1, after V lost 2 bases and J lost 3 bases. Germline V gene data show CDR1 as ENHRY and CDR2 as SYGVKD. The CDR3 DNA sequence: TGTGCCATCAGTGAGGGACAGGGGGGCTACAATGAGCAGTTCTTC. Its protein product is CAISEGQGGYNEQFF.

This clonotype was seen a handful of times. The CDR3 protein is CASSQASQVPQHF. In DNA, the CDR3 is TGTGCCAGCAGCCAAGCCTCGCAGGTGCCCCAGCATTTT. V gene TRBV3-1 combines with J gene TRBJ1-5; D not certain. V was cut by 1 base and J by 9 bases, with 10 bases left in between. The CDR3 is made up of 13 amino acids. Germline assignment: CDR1 LGHDT and CDR2 YNNKEL (reference sequence).

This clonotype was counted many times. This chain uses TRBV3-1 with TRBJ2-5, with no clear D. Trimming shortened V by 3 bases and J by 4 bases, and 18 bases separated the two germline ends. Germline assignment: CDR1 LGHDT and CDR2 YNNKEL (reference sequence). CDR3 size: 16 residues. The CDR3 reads CASSHKGGWATETQYF. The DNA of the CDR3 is TGTGCCAGCAGCCACAAAGGCGGCTGGGCAACAGAGACCCAGTACTTC.

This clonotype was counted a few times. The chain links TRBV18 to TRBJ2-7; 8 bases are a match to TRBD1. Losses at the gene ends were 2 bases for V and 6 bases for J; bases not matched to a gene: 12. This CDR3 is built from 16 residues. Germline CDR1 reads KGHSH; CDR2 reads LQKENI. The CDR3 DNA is TGTGCCAGCTCACCAGGACAGGGACGCCCGGTCTCCGAGCAGTACGTC. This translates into CASSPGQGRPVSEQYV.

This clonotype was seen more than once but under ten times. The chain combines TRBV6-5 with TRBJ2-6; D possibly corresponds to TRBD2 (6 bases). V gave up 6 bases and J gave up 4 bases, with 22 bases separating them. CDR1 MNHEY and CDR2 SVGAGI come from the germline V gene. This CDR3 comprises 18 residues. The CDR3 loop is CASSRQPPREQGANVLTF. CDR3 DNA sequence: TGTGCCAGCAGCAGACAGCCGCCTCGGGAGCAGGGGGCCAACGTCCTGACTTTC.

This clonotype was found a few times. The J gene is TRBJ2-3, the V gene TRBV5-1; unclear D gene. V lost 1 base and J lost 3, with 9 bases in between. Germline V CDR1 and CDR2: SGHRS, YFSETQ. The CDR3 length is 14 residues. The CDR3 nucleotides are TGCGCCAGCAGCTTGCGTCGACAAACAGATACGCAGTATTTT. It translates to CASSLRRQTDTQYF.

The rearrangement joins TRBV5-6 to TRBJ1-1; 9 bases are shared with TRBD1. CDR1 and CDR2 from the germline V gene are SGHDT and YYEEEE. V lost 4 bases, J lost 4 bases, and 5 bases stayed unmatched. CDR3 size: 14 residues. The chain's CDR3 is CASSRGQGFTEAFF. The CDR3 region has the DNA TGTGCCAGCAGCAGGGGACAGGGTTTCACTGAAGCTTTCTTT.

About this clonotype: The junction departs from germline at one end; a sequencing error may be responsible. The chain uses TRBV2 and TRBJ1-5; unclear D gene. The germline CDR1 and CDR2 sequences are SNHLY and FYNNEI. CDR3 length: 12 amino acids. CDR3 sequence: CASRERGGPKHF. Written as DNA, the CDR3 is TGTGCCAGCAGGGAACGTGGCGGGCCCAAGCATTTT.

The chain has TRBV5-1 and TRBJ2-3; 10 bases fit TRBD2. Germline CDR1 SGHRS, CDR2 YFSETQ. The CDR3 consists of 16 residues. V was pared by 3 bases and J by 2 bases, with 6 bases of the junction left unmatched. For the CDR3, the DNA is TGCGCCAGCAGCTCGGGGACTAGCGTGTCCACAGATACGCAGTATTTT. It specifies CASSSGTSVSTDTQYF.

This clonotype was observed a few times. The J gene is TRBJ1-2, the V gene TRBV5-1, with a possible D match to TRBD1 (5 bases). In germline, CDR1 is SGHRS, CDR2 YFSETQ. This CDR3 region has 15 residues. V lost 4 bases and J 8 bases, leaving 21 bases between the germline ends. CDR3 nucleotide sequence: TGCGCCAGCAGCCTTACTTCCGGGACCGAGTACGGCTACACCTTC. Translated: CASSLTSGTEYGYTF.

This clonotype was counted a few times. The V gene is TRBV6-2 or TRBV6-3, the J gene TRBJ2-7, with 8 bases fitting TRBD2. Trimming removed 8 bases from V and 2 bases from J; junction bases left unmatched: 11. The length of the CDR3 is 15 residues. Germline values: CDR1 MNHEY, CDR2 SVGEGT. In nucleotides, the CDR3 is TGTGCCAGCGGGTTTTGGAGCGGGGGAACCTACGAGCAGTACTTC. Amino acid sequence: CASGFWSGGTYEQYF.

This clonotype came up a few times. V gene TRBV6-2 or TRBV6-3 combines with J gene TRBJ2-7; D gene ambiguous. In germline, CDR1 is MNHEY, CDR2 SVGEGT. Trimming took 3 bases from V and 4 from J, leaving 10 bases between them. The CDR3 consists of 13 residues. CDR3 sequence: CASSYMNGYEQYF. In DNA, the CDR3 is TGTGCCAGCAGTTATATGAATGGGTACGAGCAGTACTTC.

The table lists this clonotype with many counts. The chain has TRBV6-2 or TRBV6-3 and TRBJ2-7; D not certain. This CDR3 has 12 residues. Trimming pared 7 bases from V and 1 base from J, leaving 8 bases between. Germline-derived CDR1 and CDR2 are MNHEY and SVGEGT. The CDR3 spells CASTDGSYEQYV. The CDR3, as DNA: TGTGCCAGCACTGACGGATCCTACGAGCAGTACGTC.

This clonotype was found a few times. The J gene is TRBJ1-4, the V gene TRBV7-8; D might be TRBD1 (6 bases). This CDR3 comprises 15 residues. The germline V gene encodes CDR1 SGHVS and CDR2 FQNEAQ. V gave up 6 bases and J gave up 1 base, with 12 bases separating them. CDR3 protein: CASSPRGVTNEKLFF. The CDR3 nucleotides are TGTGCCAGCAGTCCGAGGGGGGTAACTAATGAAAAACTGTTTTTT.

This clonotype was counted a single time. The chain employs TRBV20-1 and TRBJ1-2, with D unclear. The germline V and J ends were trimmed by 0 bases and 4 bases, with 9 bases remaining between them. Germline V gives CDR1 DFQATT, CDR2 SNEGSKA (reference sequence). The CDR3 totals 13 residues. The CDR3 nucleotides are TGCAGTGCTAGAGATGAGAATATCTATGGCTACACCTTC. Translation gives CSARDENIYGYTF.

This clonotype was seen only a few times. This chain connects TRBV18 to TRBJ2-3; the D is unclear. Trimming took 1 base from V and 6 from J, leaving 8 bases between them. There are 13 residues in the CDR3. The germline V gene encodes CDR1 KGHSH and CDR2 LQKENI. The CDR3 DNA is TGTGCCAGCTCACCACTTTCCGGGGATACGCAGTATTTT. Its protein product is CASSPLSGDTQYF.

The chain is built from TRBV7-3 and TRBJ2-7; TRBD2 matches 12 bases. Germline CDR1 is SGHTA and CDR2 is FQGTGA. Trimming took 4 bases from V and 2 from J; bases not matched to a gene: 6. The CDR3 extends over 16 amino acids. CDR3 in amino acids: CASSSTGLAGTYEQYF. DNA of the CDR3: TGTGCCAGCAGCTCAACAGGACTAGCGGGGACCTACGAGCAGTACTTC. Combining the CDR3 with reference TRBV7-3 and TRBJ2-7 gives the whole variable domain GAGVSQTPSNKVTEKGKYVELRCDPISGHTALYWYRQSLGQGPEFLIYFQGTGAADDSGLPNDRFFAVRPEGSVSTLKIQRTERGDSAVYLCASSSTGLAGTYEQYFGPGTRLTVT.

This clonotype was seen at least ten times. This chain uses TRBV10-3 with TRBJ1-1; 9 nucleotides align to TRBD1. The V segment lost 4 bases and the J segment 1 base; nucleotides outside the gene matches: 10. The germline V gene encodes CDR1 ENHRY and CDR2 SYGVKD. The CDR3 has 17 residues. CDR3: CAISVNPGQGANTEAFF. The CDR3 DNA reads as TGTGCCATCAGTGTAAATCCGGGACAGGGAGCGAACACTGAAGCTTTCTTT.

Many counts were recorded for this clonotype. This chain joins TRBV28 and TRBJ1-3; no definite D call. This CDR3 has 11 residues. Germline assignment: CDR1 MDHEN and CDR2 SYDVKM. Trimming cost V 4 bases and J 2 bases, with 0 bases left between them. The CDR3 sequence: CASSSGNTIYF. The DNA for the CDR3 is TGTGCCAGCAGTTCTGGAAACACCATATATTTT.

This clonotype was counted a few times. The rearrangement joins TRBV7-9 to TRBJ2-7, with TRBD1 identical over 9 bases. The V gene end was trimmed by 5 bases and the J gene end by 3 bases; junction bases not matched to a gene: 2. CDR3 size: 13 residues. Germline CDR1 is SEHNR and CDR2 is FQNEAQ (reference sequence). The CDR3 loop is CASSGDRVYEQYF. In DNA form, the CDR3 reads TGTGCCAGCAGCGGGGACAGGGTCTACGAGCAGTACTTC.